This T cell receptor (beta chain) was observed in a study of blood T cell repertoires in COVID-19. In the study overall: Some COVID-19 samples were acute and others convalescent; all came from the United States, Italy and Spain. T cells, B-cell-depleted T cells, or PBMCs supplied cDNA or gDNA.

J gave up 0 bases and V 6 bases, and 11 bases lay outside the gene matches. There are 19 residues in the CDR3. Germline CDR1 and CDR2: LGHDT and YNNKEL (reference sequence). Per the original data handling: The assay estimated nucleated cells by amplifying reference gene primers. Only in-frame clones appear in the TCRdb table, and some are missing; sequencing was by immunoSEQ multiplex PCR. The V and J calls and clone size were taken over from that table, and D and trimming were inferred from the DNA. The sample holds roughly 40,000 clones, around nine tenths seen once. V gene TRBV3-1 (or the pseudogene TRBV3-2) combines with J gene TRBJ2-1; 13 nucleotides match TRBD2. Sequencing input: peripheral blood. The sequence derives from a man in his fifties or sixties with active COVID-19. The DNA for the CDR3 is TGTGCCAGCAGGGGGGGGACTAGCGGGGCCGATAGCTCCTACAATGAGCAGTTCTTC. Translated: CASRGGTSGADSSYNEQFF.